The 4 T cell receptor beta chains below come from one sample, sequenced in a study of STAT5B mutations in CD4+ large granular lymphocyte leukemia. The repertoire was sequenced with immunoSEQ multiplex PCR; TCRdb's copy has only in-frame clones and lacks some. The sample shows 30,000 or so clones, 65% to 80% of them seen only once. The sample taken for sequencing was CD4+ T cells from blood buffy coats. The receptors shown here come from a human donor in good health.

The rearrangement joins TRBV7-2 to TRBJ2-1; 7 bases are shared with TRBD2. The CDR3 spans 17 residues. Germline trimming cut 1 base from V and 5 bases from J; bases unmatched to any gene: 11. CDR1 SGHTA and CDR2 FQGNSA come from the germline V gene. The CDR3 DNA is TGTGCCAGCAGCTTAGTGTCTACGGGAGGTAGCAACAATGAGCAGTTCTTC. As protein: CASSLVSTGGSNNEQFF.

This rearrangement joins TRBV19 to TRBJ1-2, with 8 bases fitting TRBD1. The V gene end was trimmed by 3 bases and the J gene end by 4 bases; junction bases not matched to a gene: 7. Germline-derived CDR1 and CDR2 are LNHDA and SQIVND (reference sequence). There are 15 residues in the CDR3. The CDR3 nucleotides are TGTGCCAGTAGTATGGGGACAGGAGGAGTCTATGGCTACACCTTC. It is translated as CASSMGTGGVYGYTF. Looking up the rest from reference TRBV19 and TRBJ1-2 gives the full variable domain: DGGITQSPKYLFRKEGQNVTLSCEQNLNHDAMYWYRQDPGQGLRLIYYSQIVNDFQKGDIAEGYSVSREKKESFPLTVTSAQKNPTAFYLCASSMGTGGVYGYTFGSGTRLTVV.

A word on this clone: One junction end disagrees with the germline gene, perhaps due to a read error. The rearrangement links TRBV7-7 to TRBJ2-1; 7 bases are shared with TRBD1. Germline CDR1 and CDR2: SSHAT and FNYEAQ (reference sequence). This CDR3 region has 15 residues. CDR3 amino acids: CASSLSPGGRDEQFF. DNA for the CDR3: TGTGCTAGCAGCTTAAGTCCAGGGGGACGGGATGAGCAGTTCTTC.

This chain uses TRBV5-6 with TRBJ2-5; a weak D match, TRBD2 (6 bases). The CDR3 contains 16 residues. Germline V gene data show CDR1 as SGHDT and CDR2 as YYEEEE. Trimming shortened V by 2 bases and J by 5 bases, and 19 bases separated the two germline ends. In DNA, the CDR3 is TGTGCCAGCAGCTTTAGCGGTGGAAAGGGCGGGGAGACCCAGTACTTC. Its translation is CASSFSGGKGGETQYF.